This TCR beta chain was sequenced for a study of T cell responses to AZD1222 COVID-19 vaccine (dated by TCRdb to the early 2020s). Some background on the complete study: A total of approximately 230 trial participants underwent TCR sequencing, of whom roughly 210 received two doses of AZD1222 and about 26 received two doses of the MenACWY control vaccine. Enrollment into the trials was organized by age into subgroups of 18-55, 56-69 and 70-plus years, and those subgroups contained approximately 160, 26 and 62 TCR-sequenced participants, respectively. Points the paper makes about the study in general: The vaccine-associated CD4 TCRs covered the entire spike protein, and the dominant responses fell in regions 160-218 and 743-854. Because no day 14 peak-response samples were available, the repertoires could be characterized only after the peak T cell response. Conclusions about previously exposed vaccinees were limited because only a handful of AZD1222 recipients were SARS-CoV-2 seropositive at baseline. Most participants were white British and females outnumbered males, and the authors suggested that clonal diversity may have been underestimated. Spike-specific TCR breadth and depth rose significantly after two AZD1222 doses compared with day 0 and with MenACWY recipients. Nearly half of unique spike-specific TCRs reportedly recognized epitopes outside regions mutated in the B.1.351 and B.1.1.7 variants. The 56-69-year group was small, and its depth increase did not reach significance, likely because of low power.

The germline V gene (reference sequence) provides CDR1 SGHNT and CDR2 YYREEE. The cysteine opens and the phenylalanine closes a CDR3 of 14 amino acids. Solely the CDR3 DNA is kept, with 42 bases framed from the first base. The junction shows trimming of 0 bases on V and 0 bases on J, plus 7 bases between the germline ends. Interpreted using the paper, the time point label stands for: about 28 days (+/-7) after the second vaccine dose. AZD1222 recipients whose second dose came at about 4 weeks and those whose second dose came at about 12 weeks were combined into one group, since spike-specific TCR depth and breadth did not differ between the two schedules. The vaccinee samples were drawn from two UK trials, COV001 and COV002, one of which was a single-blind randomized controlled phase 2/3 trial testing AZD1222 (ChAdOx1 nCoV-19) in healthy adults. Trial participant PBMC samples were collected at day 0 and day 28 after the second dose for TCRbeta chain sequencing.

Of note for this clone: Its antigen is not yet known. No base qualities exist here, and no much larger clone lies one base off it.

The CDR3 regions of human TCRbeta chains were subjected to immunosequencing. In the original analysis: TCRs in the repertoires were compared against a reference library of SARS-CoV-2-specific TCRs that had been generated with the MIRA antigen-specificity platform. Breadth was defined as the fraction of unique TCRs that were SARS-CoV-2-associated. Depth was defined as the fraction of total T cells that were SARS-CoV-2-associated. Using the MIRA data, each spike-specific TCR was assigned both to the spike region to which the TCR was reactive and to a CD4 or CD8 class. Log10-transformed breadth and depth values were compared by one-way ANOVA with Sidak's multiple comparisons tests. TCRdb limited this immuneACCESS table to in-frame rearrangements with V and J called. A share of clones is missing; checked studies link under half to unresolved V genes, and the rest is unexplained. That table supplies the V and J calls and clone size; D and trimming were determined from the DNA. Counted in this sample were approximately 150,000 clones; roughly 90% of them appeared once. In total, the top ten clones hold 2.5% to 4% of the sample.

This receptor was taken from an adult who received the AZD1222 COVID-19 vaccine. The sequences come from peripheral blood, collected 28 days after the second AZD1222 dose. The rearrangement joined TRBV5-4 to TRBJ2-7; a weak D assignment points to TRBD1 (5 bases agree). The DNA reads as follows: TGTGCCAGCAGCTTGGGCAGGGCCTCCTACGAGCAGTACTTC. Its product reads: CASSLGRASYEQYF.